This T cell receptor (beta chain) is drawn from a study of blood T cell repertoires in COVID-19. About the research overall: Donors in the United States, Italy and Spain gave samples during acute or convalescent COVID-19. From T cells, B-cell-depleted T cells, or PBMCs came the material, which was cDNA or gDNA.

Per the study methods: Amplification from reference gene primers served as the basis for estimated nucleated cell counts. Data came from immunoSEQ multiplex PCR; TCRdb stores just in-frame clones and leaves some out. D and trimming come from the DNA, and the V and J calls and clone size come from that table. The data contain over 50,000 clones, more than 90% of them seen just once; the ten biggest clones take up about 6.3%. Germline V gene lookup returns CDR1 KGHSH and CDR2 LQKENI. The CDR3 contains 13 residues. The ends were cut back, 3 bases at V and 1 base at J, with 6 bases in the middle. Sequenced: peripheral blood. The chain recombines TRBV18 with TRBJ1-1; no reliable D call. This sequence originates from a man aged 45-65 years with active COVID-19. DNA for the CDR3: TGTGCCAGCTCACCCCGACAGAACACTGAAGCTTTCTTT. Its protein product is CASSPRQNTEAFF.